This T cell receptor beta chain was sequenced in a study of T cells in Graves' hyperthyroidism and ophthalmopathy (dated by TCRdb to about 2019). The study in broad terms: Peripheral blood was collected at initial diagnosis, before any treatment. Following sampling, methimazole starting at 30 mg daily was given to hyperthyroidism patients, and high-dose intravenous methylprednisolone was given to ophthalmopathy patients. The paper describes TCR Vbeta CDR3 sequencing of 140 or so peripheral blood samples, made up of some 42 ophthalmopathy patients, roughly 75 hyperthyroidism patients and approximately 17 progressor patients. The roughly 99 discovery patients were divided at random into training and test sets in a 7:3 ratio. In addition, the study compared T-cell repertoires in thyroid tissue and in blood from about 6 Graves' hyperthyroidism patients. Prospective prediction of ophthalmopathy was tested in an independent validation cohort of 18 to 20 hyperthyroidism patients and 15 to 17 patients who later progressed to ophthalmopathy. A discovery cohort of roughly 100 patients, 43 with Graves' ophthalmopathy and under 60 with stable Graves' hyperthyroidism, was used to find distinguishing TCR V-J signatures. Paper-wide results and their limitations: A 13 V-J signature model separated ophthalmopathy from stable hyperthyroidism, with about 88% sensitivity and about 81% specificity in cross-validation and 80%/75% in testing. During validation, the model predicted progression to ophthalmopathy a median of approximately 6.5 months ahead of onset, with around 65% sensitivity and 72.22% specificity. Most expanded thyroid clonotypes (frequency above 0.001) were also detected in blood, suggesting blood repertoires may reflect thyroid immune responses. No statistical method was used to fix the sample size in advance, and group allocation was not hidden from the investigators.

Turning to this clonotype: The clone's antigen remains unknown. No quality values exist for individual bases; no much larger clone is one base distant.

A patient counted as having stable Graves' hyperthyroidism if no progression to ophthalmopathy occurred over 18 months of follow-up. Hyperthyroidism patients were aged 18 to 65 years and newly diagnosed, with disease duration of less than 2 months. Any patient with an uncontrolled infection, another autoimmune disease, pregnancy or lactation was excluded. Clinical symptoms, serum thyroxine and TRAb, thyroid ultrasound, and orbital computed tomography formed the basis for the diagnoses. PBMCs were separated from about 10 ml of fresh peripheral blood using Ficoll-Paque density gradient centrifugation. Trizol reagent was used to extract total RNA, and RNA quality was then checked on an Agilent 2100 Bioanalyzer. Amplification of TCR beta CDR3 regions was carried out from RNA transcripts. A first-round RT-PCR of the TCR CDR3 used the HTBI primer set with the Qiagen OneStep RT-PCR kit. Libraries were constructed in a second round of multiplex PCR, after which size selection and purification were performed. The libraries were sequenced on an Illumina HiSeq2000 using paired-end 100 bp reads. On the study's bioinformatics: SOAPnuke was used to process the raw data, throwing out any read that contained adapters or uncalled bases, had a mean Phred below 15, or lacked an exact constant-primer or identifier match. COPE v1.2.5 was used to merge high-quality paired reads, and clonotypes were defined as unique nucleotide sequences. MiTCR v1.1 was used to align the clonotypes against IMGT TRBV, TRBD and TRBJ reference segments. The analysis included only V-J combinations with a frequency above 0.0001, which together covered more than 98% of the repertoires. A TCS score was defined as the ratio of F50 (clonal expansion) to E x V (chaos), with BLOSUM62-based TCRdist applied between CDR3 peptides within each V-J. Welch's t-statistics and random forest reduced around 510 V-J features to 13, which were used in a naive Bayes classifier (R e1071). Using fastp trimming at Q25 and MiXCR clonotype assembly, TCRdb reanalyzed the public sequencing data and kept in-frame beta chains. Merged by CDR3 protein, the rows form single entries marked with the most common genes and DNA. Clone size and V and J calls follow TCRdb, not the original study. A total of 550,000 to 600,000 distinct CDR3 sequences appear in this sample, 16% of them only once. The ten most abundant clones make up 15% to 20% of the sample.

In the germline V gene (reference sequence), CDR1 corresponds to GTSNPN and CDR2 to SVGIG. After removal of 4 bases from V and 3 bases from J, the junction retains 1 base not matched to a gene. CDR3 length: 12 amino acids, cysteine to phenylalanine. Just the 36-base CDR3 DNA is kept, in frame starting at base 1. Sequencing was performed on blood. The chain joins TRBV30 to TRBJ2-7; 9 bases in between match TRBD1. This receptor was identified in a woman aged 18 to 35 with Graves' hyperthyroidism. The sequence in DNA is TGTGCCTGGAACAGGGGGCGCTACGAGCAGTACTTC. It encodes CAWNRGRYEQYF.